The 28 T cell receptor beta chains reported below all come from one sample, sequenced in a study of blood T cell repertoires in COVID-19. Measured with immunoSEQ multiplex PCR; TCRdb has only the in-frame clones, and not every one. In the table there are under 200,000 clones, 82% of which are singletons. Material: PBMCs or T cells enriched from blood (not recorded which). The receptors were gathered from a man aged 45-60 years who had recovered from COVID-19.

The chain links TRBV19 to TRBJ2-1, with TRBD1 matching 10 bases. V gave up 7 bases and J gave up 8 bases; unmatched junction bases: 8. Germline-derived CDR1 and CDR2 are LNHDA and SQIVND (reference sequence). This CDR3 has 14 residues. CDR3 DNA: TGTGCCAGTACGAGGGACAGGGGATCCGATGAGCAGTTCTTC. This encodes CASTRDRGSDEQFF.

The V call is TRBV6-5, the J call TRBJ1-1; maybe TRBD1 (6 bases). V lost 7 bases to trimming and J lost 1 base, with 13 bases between them. This CDR3 spans 14 amino acids. The germline V gene has CDR1 MNHEY and CDR2 SVGAGI. The CDR3 here is CASTRSRGNTEAFF. CDR3 DNA: TGTGCCAGCACACGCTCCAGGGGGAACACTGAAGCTTTCTTT.

This chain links TRBV7-3 with TRBJ1-1; D unclear. The CDR3 is made up of 14 amino acids. Trimming took off 3 bases at V and 0 bases at J, with 8 bases between the two ends. Germline V gene sequence: CDR1 SGHTA, CDR2 FQGTGA. In DNA form, the CDR3 reads TGTGCCAGCAGCTTTGGGCAGCTGAACACTGAAGCTTTCTTT. It specifies CASSFGQLNTEAFF.

The rearrangement joins TRBV7-8 to TRBJ1-2, with D perhaps matching TRBD1 (6 bases). V shed 6 bases and J shed 7 bases, with 15 bases lying between them. Germline-derived CDR1 and CDR2 are SGHVS and FQNEAQ. The CDR3 is made up of 13 amino acids. The CDR3 nucleotides are TGTGCCAGCAGTGTAGCGGGGGGCGCTGGCTACACCTTC. Protein: CASSVAGGAGYTF.

The V gene is TRBV7-9, the J gene TRBJ1-5; the D is unclear. The germline V and J ends were trimmed by 1 base and 0 bases, with 10 bases remaining between them. CDR3 length: 16 amino acids. Per germline, CDR1 SEHNR and CDR2 FQNEAQ (reference sequence). The DNA for the CDR3 is TGTGCCAGCAGCTTAGTGAGGTTGGGTAGCAATCAGCCCCAGCATTTT. Its protein is CASSLVRLGSNQPQHF.

V is TRBV4-2 and J is TRBJ2-7; 11 positions agree with TRBD2. Germline-derived CDR1 and CDR2 are LGHNA and YNFKEQ. CDR3 length: 13 amino acids. V shed 4 bases, J shed 12 bases, and the junction held 8 bases outside the gene matches. The CDR3 here is CASSPTSGSRMYF. The CDR3 DNA reads as TGTGCCAGCAGCCCTACTAGCGGGAGTAGGATGTACTTC.

The chain employs TRBV19 and TRBJ2-1, with TRBD1 as a possible D gene (5 bases). The CDR3 is 14 amino acids. V dropped 11 bases and J dropped 0 bases, with 14 bases sitting between them. Germline V gene sequence: CDR1 LNHDA, CDR2 SQIVND (reference sequence). CDR3 in amino acids: CAPRTGCSYNEQFF. CDR3 coding DNA: TGTGCCCCTCGAACAGGCTGCTCCTACAATGAGCAGTTCTTC. The variable domain in full, completed from reference TRBV19 and TRBJ2-1, reads DGGITQSPKYLFRKEGQNVTLSCEQNLNHDAMYWYRQDPGQGLRLIYYSQIVNDFQKGDIAEGYSVSREKKESFPLTVTSAQKNPTAFYLCAPRTGCSYNEQFFGPGTRLTVL.

CDR3 DNA sequence: TGTGCCAGCAGCTTAGACCAGGGTCTGAGTGAAGCTTTCTTT. It translates to CASSLDQGLSEAFF. V is TRBV11-2 and J is TRBJ1-1; possibly TRBD1 for D (5 bases). The germline CDR1 and CDR2 sequences are SGHAT and FQNNGV. This CDR3 has 14 residues. V gave up 0 bases and J gave up 7 bases, with 12 bases separating them.

This clone was observed once. The CDR3 here is CASSSFGRGFRTDTQYF. The CDR3 DNA follows: TGTGCCAGCAGCTCCTTTGGGAGGGGGTTTCGCACAGATACGCAGTATTTT. This chain uses TRBV7-2 with TRBJ2-3, with a possible D match to TRBD2 (7 bases). The CDR3 is 17 amino acids. Trimming took 4 bases from V and 1 from J, leaving 18 bases between them. Germline V gives CDR1 SGHTA, CDR2 FQGNSA.

The V gene is TRBV28, the J gene TRBJ2-7; 7 bases are shared with TRBD1. The V and J ends lost 3 bases and 5 bases, in that order; junction bases with no gene match: 7. CDR1 and CDR2 (germline): MDHEN, SYDVKM. This CDR3 comprises 14 residues. CDR3 nucleotides: TGTGCCAGCAGTTTGGTGGACAGGTATAACGAGCAGTACTTC. Its protein product is CASSLVDRYNEQYF. Full variable domain (outside the CDR3, taken from reference TRBV28 and TRBJ2-7): DVKVTQSSRYLVKRTGEKVFLECVQDMDHENMFWYRQDPGLGLRLIYFSYDVKMKEKGDIPEGYSVSREKKERFSLILESASTNQTSMYLCASSLVDRYNEQYFGPGTRLTVT.

The chain joins TRBV19 to TRBJ2-7; 8 nucleotides match TRBD1. This CDR3 has 14 residues. Germline V CDR1 and CDR2: LNHDA, SQIVND (reference sequence). Unmatched junction bases numbered 7, after V lost 4 bases and J lost 5 bases. The CDR3 spells CASSNSGGGHEQYF. CDR3 in DNA: TGTGCCAGTAGTAATTCAGGGGGCGGACACGAGCAGTACTTC.

The table lists this clone with a count of one. The chain employs TRBV3-1 (or the pseudogene TRBV3-2) and TRBJ2-3; D unresolved. The V and J ends lost 1 base and 1 base respectively, with 6 bases between them. The CDR3 length is 14 residues. Germline CDR1 is LGHDT and CDR2 is YNNKEL (reference sequence). The CDR3 protein is CASSQGAGTDTQYF. CDR3 nucleotides: TGTGCCAGCAGCCAAGGGGCAGGCACAGATACGCAGTATTTT.

This chain links TRBV4-2 with TRBJ2-5; 10 nucleotides match TRBD2. CDR1 LGHNA and CDR2 YNFKEQ come from the germline V gene. This CDR3 contains 21 residues. The J segment lost 4 bases and the V segment lost 3 bases, leaving 23 bases of the junction unmatched. In nucleotides, the CDR3 is TGTGCCAGCAGCCACCAAAGAAACCCGAACAGCGGGGGGGCCATGGGAGAGACCCAGTACTTC. Protein: CASSHQRNPNSGGAMGETQYF.

The chain has TRBV24-1 and TRBJ2-2; 8 nucleotides match TRBD1. The length of the CDR3 is 16 residues. Losses at the gene ends were 3 bases for V and 3 bases for J; bases not matched to a gene: 5. In germline, CDR1 is KGHDR, CDR2 SFDVKD. The CDR3 DNA reads as TGTGCCACCAGTGATCCAGGGGGCGAGGACACCGGGGAGCTGTTTTTT. This codes for CATSDPGGEDTGELFF.

In its sample, this clone was seen a few times. This sequence joins TRBV19 and TRBJ1-6; weak D call: TRBD1 (6 bases). V was trimmed by 10 bases and J by 8 bases, leaving 24 bases between them. This CDR3 comprises 16 residues. Germline CDR1 is LNHDA and CDR2 is SQIVND (reference sequence). The CDR3 DNA is TGTGCCACCGCCCCCCGAGGGGGGGCCGGTGATTCACCCCTCCACTTT. Encoded protein: CATAPRGGAGDSPLHF.

This clone occurred once. This rearrangement joins TRBV7-2 to TRBJ1-4; D gene uncertain. This CDR3 region has 14 residues. The germline CDR1 and CDR2 sequences are SGHTA and FQGNSA. V was pared by 6 bases and J by 0 bases, with 8 bases between. The DNA for the CDR3 is TGTGCCAGCAGACCAGATGCAACTAATGAAAAACTGTTTTTT. The encoded protein is CASRPDATNEKLFF.

V gene TRBV5-6 combines with J gene TRBJ2-1; D is possibly TRBD2 (5 bases). V shed 0 bases and J shed 5 bases, with 21 bases lying between them. Germline assignment: CDR1 SGHDT and CDR2 YYEEEE. This CDR3 contains 18 residues. The CDR3 region is CASSLGELRLAQNNEQFF. Written as DNA, the CDR3 is TGTGCCAGCAGCTTGGGGGAGTTGAGGCTAGCTCAAAACAATGAGCAGTTCTTC.

CDR3 nucleotides: TGTGCCATCAGTGTGGGGGGAACTAACAATGAGCAGTTCTTC. As protein: CAISVGGTNNEQFF. The chain employs TRBV10-3 and TRBJ2-1, with a weak D call TRBD2 (6 bases). The CDR3 length is 14 residues. V was shortened by 4 bases and J by 5 bases, with 12 bases between the two germline ends. In germline, CDR1 is ENHRY, CDR2 SYGVKD.

The chain employs TRBV3-1 (or the pseudogene TRBV3-2) and TRBJ1-5; maybe TRBD1 (5 bases). This CDR3 comprises 15 residues. Germline CDR1 LGHDT, CDR2 YNNKEL (reference sequence). V gave up 0 bases and J gave up 4 bases, with 10 bases separating them. The CDR3 bases are TGTGCCAGCAGCCAAGAACTTGACAGAAATCAGCCCCAGCATTTT. This translates into CASSQELDRNQPQHF.

The chain uses TRBV27 and TRBJ1-1; D unclear. This CDR3 is 17 amino acids long. Germline assignment: CDR1 MNHEY and CDR2 SMNVEV (reference sequence). Deletions cut 6 bases from V and 1 base from J, with 21 bases between. The CDR3 region has the DNA TGTGCCAGCAGAAGTTTTAGTTCGAGTTTCGGGAACACTGAAGCTTTCTTT. This gives the protein CASRSFSSSFGNTEAFF.

This clone was seen a few times. The chain carries TRBV21-1 and TRBJ2-7; the table's D call TRBD1 went unverified against the DNA. TRBV21-1 is shown as a pseudogene. The CDR3 is 16 amino acids. CDR3 sequence reads: CASSPAAGTKVVEQYF. DNA of the CDR3: TGTGCCAGCAGCCCTGCTGCCGGGACAAAGGTGGTGGAGCAGTACTTC.

This rearrangement joins TRBV12-3 or TRBV12-4 to TRBJ1-4, with D possibly TRBD1 on 6 matching bases. The V end lost 2 bases, the J end lost 8 bases, and 9 bases lay between the germline ends. The CDR3 totals 13 residues. DNA of the CDR3: TGTGCCAGCAGTTTAAACCAGGGGGAAAAACTGTTTTTT. It specifies CASSLNQGEKLFF.

The gene calls are TRBV2 and TRBJ1-5; a weak D match, TRBD1 (5 bases). The ends were cut back, 4 bases at V and 2 bases at J, with 9 bases in the middle. The length of the CDR3 is 14 residues. Germline V gene data show CDR1 as SNHLY and CDR2 as FYNNEI. The CDR3 region is CASSAGYGNQPQHF. The CDR3 DNA reads TGTGCCAGCAGTGCAGGGTACGGCAATCAGCCCCAGCATTTT. The variable domain in full, completed from reference TRBV2 and TRBJ1-5, reads EPEVTQTPSHQVTQMGQEVILRCVPISNHLYFYWYRQILGQKVEFLVSFYNNEISEKSEIFDDQFSVERPDGSNFTLKIRSTKLEDSAMYFCASSAGYGNQPQHFGDGTRLSIL.

V is TRBV6-5 and J is TRBJ1-2; 8 bases map to TRBD1. In germline, CDR1 is MNHEY, CDR2 SVGAGI. V was pared by 11 bases and J by 4 bases, with 12 bases of the junction left unmatched. CDR3 length equals 14 residues. DNA for the CDR3: TGTGCCGTCAGAACCAGGGGGCTGGGCTATGGCTACACCTTC. Its translation is CAVRTRGLGYGYTF.

The chain is built from TRBV5-1 and TRBJ2-5; a weak D match, TRBD2 (5 bases). CDR1 and CDR2 from the germline V gene are SGHRS and YFSETQ. The ends were cut back, 5 bases at V and 3 bases at J, with 17 bases in the middle. The CDR3 runs to 15 residues. The DNA for the CDR3 is TGCGCCAGCAGAGGAGGTGGGGTGCAGGAAGAGACCCAGTACTTC. As protein: CASRGGGVQEETQYF.

The genes are TRBV24-1 and TRBJ2-3; D possibly corresponds to TRBD2 (6 bases). The V gene lost 1 base and the J gene lost 4 bases, with 14 bases spanning the gap. Germline V gene data show CDR1 as KGHDR and CDR2 as SFDVKD. CDR3 length: 16 amino acids. The CDR3 nucleotides read TGTGCCACCAGTGATTTACCCGGGGGTCTGGCAGATACGCAGTATTTT. It specifies CATSDLPGGLADTQYF.

The rearrangement links TRBV29-1 to TRBJ2-7; perhaps TRBD1 as D (5 bases). The CDR3 sequence is 12 residues long. The germline V gene encodes CDR1 SQVTM and CDR2 ANQGSEA. Deletions cut 4 bases from V and 1 base from J, with 8 bases between. CDR3: CSVVQGSYEQYF. CDR3 in DNA: TGCAGCGTTGTTCAGGGTTCCTACGAGCAGTACTTC.

The table lists this clone with a count of one. The chain combines TRBV28 with TRBJ1-6; no firm D call. V was cut by 7 bases and J by 8 bases, with 9 bases left in between. The CDR3 spans 12 residues. CDR1 is MDHEN, CDR2 SYDVKM, per germline. CDR3: CASTVGDSPLHF. The CDR3 nucleotides are TGTGCCAGCACAGTCGGGGATTCACCCCTCCACTTT.